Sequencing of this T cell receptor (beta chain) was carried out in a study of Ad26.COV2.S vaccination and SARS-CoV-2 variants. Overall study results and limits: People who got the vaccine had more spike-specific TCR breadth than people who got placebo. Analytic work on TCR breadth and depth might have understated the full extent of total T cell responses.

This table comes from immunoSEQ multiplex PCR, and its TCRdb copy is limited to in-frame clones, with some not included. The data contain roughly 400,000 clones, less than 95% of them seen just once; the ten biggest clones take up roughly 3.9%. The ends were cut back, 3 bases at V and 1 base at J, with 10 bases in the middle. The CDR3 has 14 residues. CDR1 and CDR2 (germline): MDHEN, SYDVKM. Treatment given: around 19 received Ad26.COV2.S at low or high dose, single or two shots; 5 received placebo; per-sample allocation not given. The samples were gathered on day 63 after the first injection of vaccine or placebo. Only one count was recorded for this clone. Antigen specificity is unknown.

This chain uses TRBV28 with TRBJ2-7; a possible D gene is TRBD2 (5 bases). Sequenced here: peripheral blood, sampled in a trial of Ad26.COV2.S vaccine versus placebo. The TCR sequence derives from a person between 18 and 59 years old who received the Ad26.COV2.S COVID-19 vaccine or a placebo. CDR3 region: CASSLEAFSYEQYF. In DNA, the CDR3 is TGTGCCAGCAGTTTGGAGGCATTTTCCTACGAGCAGTACTTC.